One sample yielded the 5 T cell receptor beta chains listed below, sequenced in a study of T cell clonality in common variable immunodeficiency. Broader study findings: In common variable immunodeficiency, TCR beta chains reportedly carried fewer deletions and N-nucleotide insertions.

This table comes from immunoSEQ multiplex PCR, and its TCRdb copy is limited to in-frame clones, with some not included. This sample comprises about 16,000 clones, none seen once only. Their recognized antigens are unknown. The sample was peripheral blood mononuclear cells. Source of these receptors: a human donor with common variable immunodeficiency.

A word on this clone: The read falls 3 residues short of the CDR3 end, and the missing part is taken from the germline J gene. V gene TRBV19 combines with J gene TRBJ1-1; 7 positions agree with TRBD1. J was trimmed by 5 bases and V by 5 bases; bases with no gene match: 8. Looked up from germline, CDR1 is LNHDA and CDR2 is SQIVND (reference sequence). The CDR3 runs 14 residues. The part of the CDR3 DNA that was read is TGTGCCAGTAGTCCACGACAGGGTCAGACTGAA. This encodes CASSPRQGQTE. The full CDR3 sequence reads CASSPRQGQTEAFF.

With respect to this clone: The read comes to an end 3 residues before the CDR3 does, leaving the germline J gene to fill in the end. The V gene is TRBV7-2, the J gene TRBJ1-6; 8 nucleotides match TRBD1. V lost 7 bases, J lost 10 bases, and 6 bases stayed unmatched. CDR1 and CDR2 (germline): SGHTA, FQGNSA. The CDR3 length is 13 residues. CDR3 DNA (partial): TGTGCCAGCAAAGAACAGGGGGACTCACCC. It encodes CASKEQGDSP. Given in full, the CDR3 is CASKEQGDSPLHF.

This clone was observed at least ten times. CDR3 bases read: TGCGCCAGCAGCCCTGCCGGACAGAAAGAGACC. Translating it yields CASSPAGQKET. The full CDR3 is CASSPAGQKETQYF. The genes are TRBV5-1 and TRBJ2-5; D may be TRBD1 (6 bases). The read is 3 residues too short to cover the CDR3 end, so that end is filled in from the germline J gene. V was clipped by 4 bases and J by 3 bases, with 13 bases between them. The germline gives CDR1 SGHRS, CDR2 YFSETQ. The CDR3 covers 14 residues.

A remark on this clone: The read terminates 3 residues ahead of where the CDR3 ends, so the germline J gene completes it. The chain carries TRBV7-6 and TRBJ1-5; 9 bases are a match to TRBD1. Germline values: CDR1 SGHVS, CDR2 FNYEAQ. After removal of 2 bases from V and 5 bases from J, the junction contained 4 bases not matched to a gene. This CDR3 contains 15 residues. The part of the CDR3 DNA that was read is TGTGCCAGCAGCTTAACGGGACAGGGCGATCAGCCC. As protein: CASSLTGQGDQP. The full CDR3 protein reads CASSLTGQGDQPQHF. The whole variable domain, filled in from reference TRBV7-6 and TRBJ1-5, reads GAGVSQSPRYKVTKRGQDVALRCDPISGHVSLYWYRQALGQGPEFLTYFNYEAQQDKSGLPNDRFSAERPEGSISTLTIQRTEQRDSAMYRCASSLTGQGDQPQHFGDGTRLSIL.

This clone was counted many times. The read comes to an end 3 residues before the CDR3 does, leaving the germline J gene to fill in the end. This rearrangement joins TRBV29-1 to TRBJ1-2; 8 nucleotides line up with TRBD1. Trimming took 6 bases from V and 4 from J; bases not matched to a gene: 4. In germline, CDR1 is SQVTM, CDR2 ANQGSEA. The CDR3 has 12 residues. CDR3 bases read: TGCAGCGTCTTGGGGACAGGCTATGGC. It encodes CSVLGTGYG. The whole CDR3 region reads CSVLGTGYGYTF.